The next 21 T cell receptor beta chains were all read from a single sample in a study of T cell changes during pregnancy in multiple sclerosis. Generated by immunoSEQ multiplex PCR, the TCRdb table keeps only in-frame clones and is missing some. Here the sample spans fewer than 90,000 clones, 80% to 95% being singletons. This specimen consisted of peripheral blood, obtained in the first trimester of pregnancy. These receptors were taken from a female donor with multiple sclerosis, enrolled in a pregnancy study.

The V call is TRBV7-9, the J call TRBJ2-2; 7 bases map to TRBD2. The CDR3 is 15 amino acids. Germline CDR1 is SEHNR and CDR2 is FQNEAQ (reference sequence). The V and J ends lost 4 bases and 1 base, in that order; junction bases with no gene match: 3. The CDR3 DNA follows: TGTGCCAGCAGCTCCTCGGGGGGGAACACCGGGGAGCTGTTTTTT. Its translation: CASSSSGGNTGELFF.

The genes are TRBV19 and TRBJ2-2, with D tentatively TRBD1 (5 bases). The CDR3 has 15 amino acids. Trimming removed 10 bases from V and 0 bases from J, with 15 bases in between. CDR1 is LNHDA, CDR2 SQIVND, per germline (reference sequence). The CDR3 DNA sequence: TGTGCCACAGGGCGTTCCCCCGCGAACACCGGGGAGCTGTTTTTT. As protein: CATGRSPANTGELFF. Based on the CDR3 plus reference TRBV19 and TRBJ2-2, the full variable domain is DGGITQSPKYLFRKEGQNVTLSCEQNLNHDAMYWYRQDPGQGLRLIYYSQIVNDFQKGDIAEGYSVSREKKESFPLTVTSAQKNPTAFYLCATGRSPANTGELFFGEGSRLTVL.

The chain recombines TRBV2 with TRBJ2-3, with 9 bases that match TRBD2. This CDR3 contains 13 residues. Trimming cost V 4 bases and J 4 bases; bases outside gene matches: 0. The germline gives CDR1 SNHLY, CDR2 FYNNEI. CDR3 sequence (DNA): TGTGCCAGCAGTGGCGGGGGGGCAGATACGCAGTATTTT. This encodes CASSGGGADTQYF.

The rearrangement joins TRBV19 to TRBJ1-6; D is unresolved. Germline V gene data show CDR1 as LNHDA and CDR2 as SQIVND (reference sequence). The CDR3 consists of 15 residues. Trimming took off 11 bases at V and 5 bases at J, with 19 bases between the two ends. CDR3 sequence reads: CAARGGVANNSPLHF. The CDR3 DNA follows: TGTGCCGCTCGGGGAGGAGTGGCCAATAATTCACCCCTCCACTTT.

The V gene is TRBV7-9, the J gene TRBJ2-3, with TRBD1 as a possible D gene (5 bases). This CDR3 is 13 amino acids long. Germline values: CDR1 SEHNR, CDR2 FQNEAQ (reference sequence). V lost 2 bases and J 8 bases, leaving 11 bases between the germline ends. The CDR3 DNA reads TGTGCCAGCAGCTTACCAGGGCTAGGTACGCAGTATTTT. It yields the protein CASSLPGLGTQYF.

The rearrangement joins TRBV27 to TRBJ2-1, with a weak D call TRBD1 (6 bases). V lost 7 bases, J lost 7 bases, and 26 bases lay in between. This CDR3 contains 17 residues. CDR1 is MNHEY, CDR2 SMNVEV, per germline (reference sequence). CDR3 region: CASNPRTPLGGINEQFF. The CDR3 DNA reads TGTGCCAGCAACCCTAGGACGCCGCTAGGGGGAATAAATGAGCAGTTCTTC.

About this clone itself: Other DNA sequences within the sample encode an identical CDR3. This chain connects TRBV6-5 to TRBJ1-1, with a weak D call TRBD1 (5 bases). Germline V gene sequence: CDR1 MNHEY, CDR2 SVGAGI. V shed 4 bases and J shed 11 bases, with 17 bases lying between them. The CDR3 is made up of 13 amino acids. The CDR3 is CASSSTRTPAAFF. The CDR3 DNA reads TGTGCCAGCAGTTCTACCCGGACACCGGCGGCTTTCTTT.

Only a few counts were recorded for this clone. V is TRBV30 and J is TRBJ1-1; TRBD1 aligns across 7 bases. This CDR3 region has 12 residues. V dropped 3 bases and J dropped 5; count of bases not matched to a gene: 3. Germline-derived CDR1 and CDR2 are GTSNPN and SVGIG (reference sequence). CDR3 sequence (DNA): TGTGCCTGGAGCCCAGGGGGGACTGAAGCTTTCTTT. This sequence encodes CAWSPGGTEAFF.

V and J are TRBV30 and TRBJ1-5; weak D call: TRBD1 (6 bases). Germline V gene data show CDR1 as GTSNPN and CDR2 as SVGIG (reference sequence). This CDR3 has 15 amino acids. V was cut by 0 bases and J by 7 bases, with 16 bases left in between. CDR3 region: CAWSVRGGVGQPQHF. The CDR3, as DNA: TGTGCCTGGAGTGTACGAGGGGGGGTAGGCCAGCCCCAGCATTTT.

The chain has TRBV7-3 and TRBJ2-3; D remains unclear. CDR3 size: 11 residues. CDR1 and CDR2 from the germline V gene are SGHTA and FQGTGA. V was clipped by 3 bases and J by 5 bases, with 3 bases between them. The CDR3 here is CASSFGDTQYF. The DNA of the CDR3 is TGTGCCAGCAGCTTCGGAGATACGCAGTATTTT.

The V call is TRBV6-5, the J call TRBJ1-5, with D perhaps TRBD1 (6 bases). The CDR3 runs to 14 residues. In germline, CDR1 is MNHEY, CDR2 SVGAGI. V was shortened by 5 bases and J by 4 bases, with 12 bases between the two germline ends. CDR3 nucleotides: TGTGCCAGCAGTGGAGACAGGAGAAATCAGCCCCAGCATTTT. It encodes CASSGDRRNQPQHF.

This rearrangement joins TRBV27 to TRBJ2-1, with 7 nucleotides matching TRBD1. Trimming at V came to 8 bases and at J to 3 bases, leaving 4 bases not matched to a gene. CDR1 is MNHEY, CDR2 SMNVEV, per germline (reference sequence). The CDR3 contains 13 residues. CDR3 residues: CASGTDFYNEQFF. CDR3 DNA: TGTGCCAGCGGGACAGATTTCTACAATGAGCAGTTCTTC.

Here the CDR3 reads CASSQDSGTSGSSYNEQFF. The CDR3 nucleotides are TGCGCCAGCAGCCAAGATTCCGGGACTAGCGGGAGCTCCTACAATGAGCAGTTCTTC. V is TRBV4-1 and J is TRBJ2-1; 14 nucleotides match TRBD2. The CDR3 length is 19 residues. Germline CDR1 and CDR2: MGHRA and YSYEKL. The V and J ends lost 0 bases and 0 bases, in that order; junction bases with no gene match: 4.

This sequence joins TRBV5-1 and TRBJ2-7; D ambiguous. With 5 bases removed from V and 5 bases from J, the gap between germline ends came to 2 bases. Per the germline V gene, CDR1 is SGHRS and CDR2 is YFSETQ. The CDR3 is made up of 9 amino acids. The CDR3 spells CASSNEQYF. Written as DNA, the CDR3 is TGCGCCAGCAGTAACGAGCAGTACTTC.

CDR3 loop: CASSPGSGIPFQETQYF. The CDR3 DNA sequence: TGTGCCAGCAGCCCCGGATCGGGAATACCTTTTCAAGAGACCCAGTACTTC. The V call is TRBV5-6, the J call TRBJ2-5; D may be TRBD2 (5 bases). The germline gives CDR1 SGHDT, CDR2 YYEEEE. This CDR3 has 17 residues. The germline V and J ends were trimmed by 4 bases and 2 bases, with 21 bases remaining between them.

The CDR3: CAIRGGAHNTGELFF. In DNA, the CDR3 is TGTGCCATCAGGGGGGGAGCACACAACACCGGGGAGCTGTTTTTT. V and J are TRBV10-3 and TRBJ2-2; tentatively, D is TRBD2 (6 bases). Germline lookup yields CDR1 ENHRY and CDR2 SYGVKD. V shed 6 bases and J shed 2 bases, with 13 bases lying between them. This CDR3 has 15 amino acids.

The CDR3 reads CASRSGGPYYEQYF. The CDR3 nucleotides are TGTGCCAGCAGGTCAGGGGGCCCTTACTACGAGCAGTACTTC. The chain is built from TRBV27 and TRBJ2-7; 8 bases fit TRBD1. Looked up from germline, CDR1 is MNHEY and CDR2 is SMNVEV (reference sequence). V shed 6 bases, J shed 3 bases, and the junction held 7 bases outside the gene matches. This CDR3 region has 14 residues.

The chain joins TRBV7-9 to TRBJ1-1; a possible D gene is TRBD1 (5 bases). Germline V gene sequence: CDR1 SEHNR, CDR2 FQNEAQ (reference sequence). The V and J ends lost 6 bases and 0 bases respectively, with 14 bases between them. The CDR3 has 15 amino acids. The CDR3 region is CASRSEQDVNTEAFF. For the CDR3, the DNA is TGTGCCAGCAGATCTGAACAGGACGTGAACACTGAAGCTTTCTTT.

This chain uses TRBV5-1 with TRBJ2-3, with 8 bases fitting TRBD2. J was trimmed by 0 bases and V by 6 bases; bases with no gene match: 3. Per germline, CDR1 SGHRS and CDR2 YFSETQ. The CDR3 spans 14 residues. The CDR3 loop reads CASTGGGSTDTQYF. In DNA form, the CDR3 reads TGCGCCAGCACCGGGGGGGGGAGCACAGATACGCAGTATTTT.

The gene calls are TRBV28 and TRBJ2-4; 12 positions match TRBD2. CDR3 length: 18 residues. Germline V gene sequence: CDR1 MDHEN, CDR2 SYDVKM. Trimming removed 5 bases from V and 0 bases from J; junction bases left unmatched: 8. The CDR3 sequence: CASSPHGLAGLAKNIQYF. The CDR3 nucleotides read TGTGCCAGCAGTCCCCATGGACTAGCGGGACTAGCCAAAAACATTCAGTACTTC.

This clone was recorded a few times. The chain links TRBV15 to TRBJ2-1; 9 bases are a match to TRBD2. The junction had 7 bases not matched to a gene; V was cut back by 1 base and J by 0 bases. The CDR3 length is 18 residues. CDR1 and CDR2 (germline): LNHNV, YYDKDF (reference sequence). CDR3 sequence reads: CATSRGASGVSSYNEQFF. CDR3 nucleotides: TGTGCCACCAGCAGAGGGGCTAGCGGGGTAAGCTCCTACAATGAGCAGTTCTTC.